This T cell receptor beta chain originates from a study of cytomegalovirus exposure and HLA in healthy donors. The study's findings and limits: Excluded: some indistinguishable V segments such as TRBV6-2 and TRBV6-3. Information on immune exposure was restricted to one variable (CMV serostatus).

The CDR3 length is 15 residues. Between the trimmed V and J ends, which lost 0 bases and 2 bases, there was a span of 9 bases. CDR1 is SGHRS, CDR2 YFSETQ, per germline. Remarks on this clone: Its antigen remains unidentified.

This PCR relied on a set of 60 Vbeta primers and 13 Jbeta primers. Here immunoSEQ multiplex PCR was the method, and the copy in TCRdb shows in-frame clones only, minus some. The table has some 120,000 clones, around two thirds seen once. Sequencing was carried out using PBMCs. The clonotype was recovered from a woman aged 40 to 49 in good health and CMV-seropositive. This chain links TRBV5-1 with TRBJ1-3, with no clear D. CDR3 nucleotides: TGCGCCAGCAGCTTGGGCAGTACTACTGGAAACACCATATATTTT. Protein: CASSLGSTTGNTIYF.